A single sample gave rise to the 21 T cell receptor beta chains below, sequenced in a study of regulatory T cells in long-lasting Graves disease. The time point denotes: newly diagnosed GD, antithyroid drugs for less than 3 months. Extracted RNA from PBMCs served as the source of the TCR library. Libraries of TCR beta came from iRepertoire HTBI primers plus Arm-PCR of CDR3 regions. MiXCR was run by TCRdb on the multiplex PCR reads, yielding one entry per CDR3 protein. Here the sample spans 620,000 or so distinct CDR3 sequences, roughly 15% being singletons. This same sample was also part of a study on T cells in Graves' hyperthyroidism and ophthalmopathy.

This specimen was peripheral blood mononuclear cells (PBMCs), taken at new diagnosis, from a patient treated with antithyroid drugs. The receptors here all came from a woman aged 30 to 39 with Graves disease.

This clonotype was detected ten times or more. The CDR3 spells CASSFRYYEQFF. The CDR3 DNA is TGTGCCAGCAGTTTTCGGTACTATGAGCAGTTCTTC. This chain connects TRBV28 to TRBJ2-1; D not resolved. This CDR3 has 12 residues. Per germline, CDR1 MDHEN and CDR2 SYDVKM. Trimming removed 3 bases at V and 8 bases at J, with 8 bases between.

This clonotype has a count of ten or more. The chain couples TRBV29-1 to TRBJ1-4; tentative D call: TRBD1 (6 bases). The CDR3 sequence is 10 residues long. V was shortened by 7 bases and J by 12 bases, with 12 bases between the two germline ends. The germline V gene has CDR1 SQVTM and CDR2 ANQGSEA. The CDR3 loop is CSAGDRELFF. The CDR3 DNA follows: TGCAGCGCAGGGGATCGAGAACTGTTTTTT.

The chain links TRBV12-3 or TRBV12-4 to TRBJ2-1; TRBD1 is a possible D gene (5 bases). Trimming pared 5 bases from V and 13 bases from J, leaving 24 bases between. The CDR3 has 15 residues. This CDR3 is CASSPLESDRQEQFF. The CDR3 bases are TGTGCCAGCAGTCCGCTCGAGAGCGACAGACAAGAACAGTTCTTC.

This CDR3 is CATSWKGPGELFF. DNA for the CDR3: TGTGCCACCTCTTGGAAGGGTCCCGGGGAGCTGTTTTTT. The rearrangement links TRBV3-1 to TRBJ2-2; D not resolved. CDR3 size: 13 residues. The germline gives CDR1 LGHDT, CDR2 YNNKEL (reference sequence). V was clipped by 10 bases and J by 6 bases, with 15 bases between them.

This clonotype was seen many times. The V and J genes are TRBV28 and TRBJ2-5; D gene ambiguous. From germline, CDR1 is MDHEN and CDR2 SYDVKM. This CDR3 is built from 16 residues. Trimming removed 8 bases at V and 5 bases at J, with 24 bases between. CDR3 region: CASLDRIRTARETQYF. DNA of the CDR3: TGTGCCAGCCTCGATAGGATTAGAACAGCGAGGGAGACCCAGTACTTC.

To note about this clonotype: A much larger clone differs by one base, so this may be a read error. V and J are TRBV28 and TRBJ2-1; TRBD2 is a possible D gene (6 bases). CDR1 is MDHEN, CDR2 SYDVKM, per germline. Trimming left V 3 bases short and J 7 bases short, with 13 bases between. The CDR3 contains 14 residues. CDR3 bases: TGTGCCAGCAGTTTGGGCGGGGCGAGTAATGAGCAGTTCTTC. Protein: CASSLGGASNEQFF.

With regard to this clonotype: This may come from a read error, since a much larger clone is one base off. The CDR3 loop reads CATSDSGTNRGDTQYF. The CDR3 nucleotides are TGTGCCACCAGTGATTCCGGGACAAACCGAGGAGATACGCAGTATTTT. The chain carries TRBV24-1 and TRBJ2-3; D might be TRBD1 (6 bases). Trimming shortened V by 2 bases and J by 5 bases, and 16 bases separated the two germline ends. CDR1 and CDR2 (germline): KGHDR, SFDVKD. This CDR3 is 16 amino acids long.

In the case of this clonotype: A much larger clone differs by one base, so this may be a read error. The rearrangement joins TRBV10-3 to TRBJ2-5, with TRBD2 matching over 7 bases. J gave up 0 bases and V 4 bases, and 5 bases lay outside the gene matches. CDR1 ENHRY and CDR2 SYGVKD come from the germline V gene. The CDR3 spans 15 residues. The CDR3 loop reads CAISVSGTNQETQYF. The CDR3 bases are TGTGCCATCAGTGTCTCCGGGACTAACCAAGAGACCCAGTACTTC.

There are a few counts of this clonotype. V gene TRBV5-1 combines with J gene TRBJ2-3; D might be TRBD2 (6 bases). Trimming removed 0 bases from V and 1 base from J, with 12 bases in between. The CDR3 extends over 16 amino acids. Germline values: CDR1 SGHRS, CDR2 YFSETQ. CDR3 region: CASSLDGSLGTDTQYF. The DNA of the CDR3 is TGCGCCAGCAGCTTGGACGGGAGCTTGGGCACAGATACGCAGTATTTT.

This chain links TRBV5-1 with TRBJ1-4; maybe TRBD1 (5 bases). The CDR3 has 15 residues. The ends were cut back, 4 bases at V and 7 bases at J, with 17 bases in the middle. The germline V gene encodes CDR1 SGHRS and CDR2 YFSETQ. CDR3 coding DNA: TGCGCCAGCAGCCCCGGGGCGGCCGGAGGTGAAAAACTGTTTTTT. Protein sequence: CASSPGAAGGEKLFF.

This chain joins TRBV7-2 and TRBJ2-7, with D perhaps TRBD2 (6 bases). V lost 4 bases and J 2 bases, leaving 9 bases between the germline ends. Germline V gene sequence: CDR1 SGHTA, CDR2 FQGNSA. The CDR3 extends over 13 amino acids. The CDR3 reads CASSWDFTYEQYF. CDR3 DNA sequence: TGTGCCAGCAGCTGGGACTTCACCTACGAGCAGTACTTC.

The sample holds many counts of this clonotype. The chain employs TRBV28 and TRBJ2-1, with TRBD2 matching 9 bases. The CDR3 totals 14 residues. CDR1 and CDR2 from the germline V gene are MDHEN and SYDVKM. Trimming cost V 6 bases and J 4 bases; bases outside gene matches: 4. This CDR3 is CASSPAGGYNEQFF. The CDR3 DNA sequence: TGTGCCAGCAGCCCAGCGGGAGGATACAATGAGCAGTTCTTC.

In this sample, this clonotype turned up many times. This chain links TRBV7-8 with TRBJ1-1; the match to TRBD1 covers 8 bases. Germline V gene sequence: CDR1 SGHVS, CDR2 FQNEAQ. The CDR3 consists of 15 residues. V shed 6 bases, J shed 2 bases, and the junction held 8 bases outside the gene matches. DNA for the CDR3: TGTGCCAGCAGTCCCGGGACAGGCTTTAACACTGAAGCTTTCTTT. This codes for CASSPGTGFNTEAFF.

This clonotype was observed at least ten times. Written as DNA, the CDR3 is TGTGCCAGCAGTTTCATCAGCACAGATACGCAGTATTTT. The encoded protein is CASSFISTDTQYF. The gene calls are TRBV28 and TRBJ2-3; D gene unclear. Germline CDR1 reads MDHEN; CDR2 reads SYDVKM. There are 13 residues in the CDR3. Trimming pared 3 bases from V and 0 bases from J, leaving 4 bases between.

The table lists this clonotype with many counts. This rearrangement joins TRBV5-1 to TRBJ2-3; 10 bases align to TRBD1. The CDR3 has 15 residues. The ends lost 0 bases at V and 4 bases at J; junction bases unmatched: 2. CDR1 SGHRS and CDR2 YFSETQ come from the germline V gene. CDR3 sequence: CASSLGQGASDTQYF. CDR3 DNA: TGCGCCAGCAGCTTGGGACAGGGGGCTTCAGATACGCAGTATTTT.

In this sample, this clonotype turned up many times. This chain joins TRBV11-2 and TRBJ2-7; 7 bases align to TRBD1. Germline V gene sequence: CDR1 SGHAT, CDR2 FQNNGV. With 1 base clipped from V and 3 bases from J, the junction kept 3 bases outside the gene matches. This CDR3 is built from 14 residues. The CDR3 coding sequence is TGTGCCAGCAGCTTAGTGGGACAGTTCTACGAGCAGTACTTC. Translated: CASSLVGQFYEQYF.

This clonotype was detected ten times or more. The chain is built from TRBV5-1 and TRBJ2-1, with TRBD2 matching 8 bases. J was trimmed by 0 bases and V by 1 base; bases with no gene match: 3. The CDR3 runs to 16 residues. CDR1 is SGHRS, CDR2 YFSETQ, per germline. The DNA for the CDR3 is TGCGCCAGCAGCTTGATCAGCGGGAGCTCCTACAATGAGCAGTTCTTC. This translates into CASSLISGSSYNEQFF.

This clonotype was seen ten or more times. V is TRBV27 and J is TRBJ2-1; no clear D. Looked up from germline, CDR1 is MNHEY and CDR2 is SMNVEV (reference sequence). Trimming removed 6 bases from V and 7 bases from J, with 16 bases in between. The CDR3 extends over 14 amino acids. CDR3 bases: TGTGCCAGCAGCTACGAAGTGGCGGTGAATGAGCAGTTCTTC. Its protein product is CASSYEVAVNEQFF.

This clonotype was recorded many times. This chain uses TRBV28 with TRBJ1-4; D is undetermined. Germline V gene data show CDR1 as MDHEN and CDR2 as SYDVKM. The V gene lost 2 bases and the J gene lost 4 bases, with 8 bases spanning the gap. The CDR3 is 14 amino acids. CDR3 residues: CASSLGVINEKLFF. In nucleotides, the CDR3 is TGTGCCAGCAGTTTAGGGGTGATTAATGAAAAACTGTTTTTT.

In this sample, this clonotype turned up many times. CDR3 nucleotide sequence: TGTGCCAGCATGAGAGAAACTAGCACAGATACGCAGTATTTT. The encoded protein is CASMRETSTDTQYF. The rearrangement uses TRBV2 and TRBJ2-3, with unresolved D. Germline assignment: CDR1 SNHLY and CDR2 FYNNEI. Trimming stripped 7 bases from V and 0 bases from J, with 11 bases between. The CDR3 has 14 amino acids.

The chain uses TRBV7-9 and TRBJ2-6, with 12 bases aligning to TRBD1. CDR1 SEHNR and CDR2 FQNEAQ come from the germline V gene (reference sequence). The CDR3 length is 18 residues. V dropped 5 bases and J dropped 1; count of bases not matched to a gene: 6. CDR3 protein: CASSALGQGASGANVLTF. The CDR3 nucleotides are TGTGCCAGCAGCGCCCTGGGACAGGGGGCTTCTGGGGCCAACGTCCTGACTTTC. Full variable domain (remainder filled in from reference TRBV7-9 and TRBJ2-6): DTGVSQNPRHKITKRGQNVTFRCDPISEHNRLYWYRQTLGQGPEFLTYFQNEAQLEKSRLLSDRFSAERPKGSFSTLEIQRTEQGDSAMYLCASSALGQGASGANVLTFGAGSRLTVL.